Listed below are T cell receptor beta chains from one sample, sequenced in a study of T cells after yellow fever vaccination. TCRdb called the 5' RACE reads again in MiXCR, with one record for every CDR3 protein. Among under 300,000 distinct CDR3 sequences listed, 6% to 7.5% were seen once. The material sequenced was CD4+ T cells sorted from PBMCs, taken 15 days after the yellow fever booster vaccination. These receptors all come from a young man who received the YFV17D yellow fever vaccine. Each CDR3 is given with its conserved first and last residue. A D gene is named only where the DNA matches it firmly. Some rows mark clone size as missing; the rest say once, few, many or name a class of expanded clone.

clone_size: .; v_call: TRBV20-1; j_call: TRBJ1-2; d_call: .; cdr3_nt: TGCAGTGCCCGCCGCACTAACTATGGCTACACCTTC; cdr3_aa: CSARRTNYGYTF
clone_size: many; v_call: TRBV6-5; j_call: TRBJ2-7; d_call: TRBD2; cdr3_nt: TGTGCCAGCAGTTGGGGGACTAGCGGTTCCTACGAGCAGTACTTC; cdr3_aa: CASSWGTSGSYEQYF
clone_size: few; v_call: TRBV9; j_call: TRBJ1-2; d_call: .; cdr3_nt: TGTGCCAGCAGCGTAGCCGACGTTTCAAACTATGGCTACACCTTC; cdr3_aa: CASSVADVSNYGYTF
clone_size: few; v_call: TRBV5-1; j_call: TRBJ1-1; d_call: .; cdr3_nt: TGCGCCAGCAGCTTGCACAGGGTGAACACTGAAGCTTTCTTT; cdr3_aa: CASSLHRVNTEAFF
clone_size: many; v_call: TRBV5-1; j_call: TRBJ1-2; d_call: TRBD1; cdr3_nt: TGCGCCAGCAGCCCGGACAGGGGAGATGGCTACACCTTC; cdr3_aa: CASSPDRGDGYTF
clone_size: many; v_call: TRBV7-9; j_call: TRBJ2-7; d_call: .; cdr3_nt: TGTGCCAGCAGCTTTTTATACGAGCAGTACTTC; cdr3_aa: CASSFLYEQYF
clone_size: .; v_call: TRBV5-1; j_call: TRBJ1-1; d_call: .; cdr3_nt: TGCGCCAGCAGCTTGACGGTCCGGACAGTGCTGAACACTGAAGCTTTCTTT; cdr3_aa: CASSLTVRTVLNTEAFF
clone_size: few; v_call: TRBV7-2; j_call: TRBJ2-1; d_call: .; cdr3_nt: TGTGCCAGCAGCTTTGCCGGGACCTACAATGAGCAGTTCTTC; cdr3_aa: CASSFAGTYNEQFF
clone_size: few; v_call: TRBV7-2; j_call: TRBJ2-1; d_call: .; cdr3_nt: TGTGCCAGCAGCTTTTCTCCATCCTACAATGAGCAGTTCTTC; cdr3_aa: CASSFSPSYNEQFF
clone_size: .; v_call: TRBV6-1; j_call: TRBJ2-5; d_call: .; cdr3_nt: TGTGCCAGCAGTGAAGGGATTGAAGAGACCCAGTACTTC; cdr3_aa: CASSEGIEETQYF
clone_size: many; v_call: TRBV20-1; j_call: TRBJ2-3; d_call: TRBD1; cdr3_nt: TGCAGTGCTTCTCGGACAGGGAGCACAGATACGCAGTATTTT; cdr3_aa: CSASRTGSTDTQYF
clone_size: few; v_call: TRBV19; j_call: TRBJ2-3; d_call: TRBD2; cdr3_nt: TGTGCCAGCTCGGGGGGAATCACAGATACGCAGTATTTT; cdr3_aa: CASSGGITDTQYF
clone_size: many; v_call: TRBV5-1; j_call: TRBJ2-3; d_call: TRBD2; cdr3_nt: TGCGCCAGCGCGACTAGCGGGAGCACAGATACGCAGTATTTT; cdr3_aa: CASATSGSTDTQYF
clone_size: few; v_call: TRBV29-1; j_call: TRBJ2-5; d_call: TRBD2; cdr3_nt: TGCAGCGTTGGACTAGCGGGAACCCAAGAGACCCAGTACTTC; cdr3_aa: CSVGLAGTQETQYF
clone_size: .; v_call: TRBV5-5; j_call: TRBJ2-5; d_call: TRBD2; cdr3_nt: TGTGCCAGCAGCATTGGGGGGGGAGAGACCCAGTACTTC; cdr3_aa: CASSIGGGETQYF
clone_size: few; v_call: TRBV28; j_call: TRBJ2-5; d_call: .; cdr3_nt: TGTGCCAGCAGTCCCCCCGGCGAGCATTACAGGCGGGAGACCCAGTACTTC; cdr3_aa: CASSPPGEHYRRETQYF
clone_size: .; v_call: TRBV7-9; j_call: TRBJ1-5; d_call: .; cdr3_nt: TGTGCCAGCAGCTTATCGGGGATTAATCAGCCCCAGCATTTT; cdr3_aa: CASSLSGINQPQHF
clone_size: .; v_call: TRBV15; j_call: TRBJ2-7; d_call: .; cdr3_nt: TGTGCCACCAGCAGGTTGTCTGGGAGCTCCTACGAGCAGTACTTC; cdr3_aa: CATSRLSGSSYEQYF
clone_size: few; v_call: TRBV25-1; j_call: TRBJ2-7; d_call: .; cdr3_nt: TGTGCCAGCAGTGGTTGGCCCCGTGACGGGTACGAGCAGTACTTC; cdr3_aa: CASSGWPRDGYEQYF
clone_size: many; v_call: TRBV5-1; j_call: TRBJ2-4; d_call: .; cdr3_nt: TGCGCCAGCAGCTTGGAGCCGGGAAGGAACATTCAGTACTTC; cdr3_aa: CASSLEPGRNIQYF
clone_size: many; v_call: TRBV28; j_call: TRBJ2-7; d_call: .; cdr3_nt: TGTGCCAGCGTCGGCGTTGGCGAGCAGTACTTC; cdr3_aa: CASVGVGEQYF
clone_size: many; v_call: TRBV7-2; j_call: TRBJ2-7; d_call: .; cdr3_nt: TGTGCCAGCAGCCGGACTTCCTACGAGCAGTACTTC; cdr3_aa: CASSRTSYEQYF
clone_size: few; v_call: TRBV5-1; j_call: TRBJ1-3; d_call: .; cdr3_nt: TGCGCCAGCAGCCTGGGAGAGGCTGGAAACACCATATATTTT; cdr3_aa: CASSLGEAGNTIYF
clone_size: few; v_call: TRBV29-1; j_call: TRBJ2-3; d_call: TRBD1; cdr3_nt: TGCAGCGTTGAAACCTCCGGGACAGGCCACGAAGGGCAGTATTTT; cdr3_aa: CSVETSGTGHEGQYF
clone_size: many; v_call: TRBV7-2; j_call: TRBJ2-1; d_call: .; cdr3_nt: TGTGCCAGCAGCTTTCAGGTGCTGAGGGAGCAGTTCTTC; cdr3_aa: CASSFQVLREQFF
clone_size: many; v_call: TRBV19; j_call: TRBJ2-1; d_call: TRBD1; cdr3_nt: TGTGCCAGTAGTGGAGACAGGGCCGGCTACAATGAGCAGTTCTTC; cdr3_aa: CASSGDRAGYNEQFF
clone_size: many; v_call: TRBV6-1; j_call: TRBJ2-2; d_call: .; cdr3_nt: TGTGCCAGCAGCACCCAGACAGGGAACACCGGGGAGCTGTTTTTT; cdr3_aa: CASSTQTGNTGELFF
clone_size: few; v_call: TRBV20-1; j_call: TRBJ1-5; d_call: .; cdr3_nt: TGCAGTGCTAGTCTTCGGGGTTCCAATCAGCCCCAGCATTTT; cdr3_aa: CSASLRGSNQPQHF
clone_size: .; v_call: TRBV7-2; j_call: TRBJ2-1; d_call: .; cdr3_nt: TGTGCCAGCACCCGAGCCGCAGTGATCACCGGGTACAATGAGCAGTTCTTC; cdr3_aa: CASTRAAVITGYNEQFF
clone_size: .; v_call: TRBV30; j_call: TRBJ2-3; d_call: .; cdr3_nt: TGTGCCTGGACTCGGCTATCAGCAGATACGCAGTATTTT; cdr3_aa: CAWTRLSADTQYF
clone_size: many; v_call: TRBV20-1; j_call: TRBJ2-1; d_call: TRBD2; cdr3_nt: TGCAGTATCAGGGGGGTTAGCGGGAGCTGGGAGCAGTTCTTC; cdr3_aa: CSIRGVSGSWEQFF
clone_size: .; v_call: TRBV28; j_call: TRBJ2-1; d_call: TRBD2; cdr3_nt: TGTGCCAGCAGGGGAGCGGGAGGGCCGAATGAGCAGTTCTTC; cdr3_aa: CASRGAGGPNEQFF
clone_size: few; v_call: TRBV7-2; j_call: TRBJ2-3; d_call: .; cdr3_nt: TGTGCCAGCACCGGACCCTTGAGCACAGATACGCAGTATTTT; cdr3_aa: CASTGPLSTDTQYF
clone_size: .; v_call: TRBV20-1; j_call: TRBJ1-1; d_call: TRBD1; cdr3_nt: TGCAGTGCTAGAGGGACAGGGTTCTTAATCAACGGAAGGGCTGAAGCTTTCTTT; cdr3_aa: CSARGTGFLINGRAEAFF
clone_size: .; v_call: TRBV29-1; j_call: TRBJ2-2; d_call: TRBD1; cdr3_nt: TGCAGCGTGGACAGGGGGCACACCGGGGAGCTGTTTTTT; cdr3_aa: CSVDRGHTGELFF
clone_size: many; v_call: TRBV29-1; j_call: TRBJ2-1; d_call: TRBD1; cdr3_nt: TGCAGCGGCGTCCGGGACAGGGACCCTCATGAGCAGTTCTTC; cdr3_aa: CSGVRDRDPHEQFF
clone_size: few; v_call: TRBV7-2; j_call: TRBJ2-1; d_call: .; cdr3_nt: TGTGCCAGCAGCCCCTCCAGGACTTCCTACAATGAGCAGTTCTTC; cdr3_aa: CASSPSRTSYNEQFF
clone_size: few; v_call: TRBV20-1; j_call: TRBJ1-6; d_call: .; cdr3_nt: TGCAGTGCTAGAGGACGCGGGGTTTCTAATTCACCCCTCCACTTT; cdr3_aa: CSARGRGVSNSPLHF
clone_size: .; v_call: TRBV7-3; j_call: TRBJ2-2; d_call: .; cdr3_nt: TGTGCCAGCAGCCTAATATCGGGGCCCGGGGAGCTGTTTTTT; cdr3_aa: CASSLISGPGELFF
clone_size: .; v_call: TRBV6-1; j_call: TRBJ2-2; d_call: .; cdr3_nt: TGTGCCAGCAGTGCGATAGGAGGGGACACCGGGGAGCTGTTTTTT; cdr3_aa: CASSAIGGDTGELFF
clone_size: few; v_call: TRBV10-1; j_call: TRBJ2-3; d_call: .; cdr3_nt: TGCGCCAGCAGTGATCTCCAGCGGACCAACACAGATACGCAGTATTTT; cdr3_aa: CASSDLQRTNTDTQYF
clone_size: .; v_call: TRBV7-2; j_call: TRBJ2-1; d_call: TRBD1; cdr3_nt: TGTGCCAGCAGCGCGGACCAGACAGGGCGTTGGTTCTTC; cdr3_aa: CASSADQTGRWFF
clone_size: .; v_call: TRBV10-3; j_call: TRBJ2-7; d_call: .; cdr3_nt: TGTGCCATCAAAACGTCCAGCCAATCCTACGAGCAGCACTTC; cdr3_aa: CAIKTSSQSYEQHF
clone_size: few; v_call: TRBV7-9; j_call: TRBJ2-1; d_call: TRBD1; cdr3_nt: TGTGCCAGCAGCCGACAGGGCAGGGAGCAGTTCTTC; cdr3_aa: CASSRQGREQFF
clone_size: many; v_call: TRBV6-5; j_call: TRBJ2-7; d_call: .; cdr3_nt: TGTGCCACCCAGGGCTTGGGGGAGCAGTACTTC; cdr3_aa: CATQGLGEQYF
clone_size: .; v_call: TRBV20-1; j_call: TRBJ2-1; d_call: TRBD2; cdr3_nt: TGCAGTGCTCGGGTGAACTGGGACTACCGGCTGTACAATGAGCAGTTCTTC; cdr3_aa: CSARVNWDYRLYNEQFF
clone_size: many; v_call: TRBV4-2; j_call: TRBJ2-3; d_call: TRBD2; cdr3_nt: TGTGCCAGCAGCCAAGCCCAGCGAGCGGGAGGAACAGATACGCAGTATTTT; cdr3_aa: CASSQAQRAGGTDTQYF
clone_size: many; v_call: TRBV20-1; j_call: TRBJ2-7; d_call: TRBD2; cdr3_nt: TGCAGTGCTAGCGGAGAGGGACTAGCCTACGAGCAGTACTTC; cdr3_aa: CSASGEGLAYEQYF
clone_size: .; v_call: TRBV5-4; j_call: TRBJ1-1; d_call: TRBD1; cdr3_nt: TGTGCCAGCAGCTTGGGTGGGACAGGGCCGAACACTGAAGCTTTCTTT; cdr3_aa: CASSLGGTGPNTEAFF